This TCR beta chain was sequenced for a study of blood T cell repertoires in COVID-19. Study background: T cells, B-cell-depleted T cells, or PBMCs supplied cDNA or gDNA.

The CDR3 has 15 amino acids. Germline CDR1 is MNHEY and CDR2 is SVGAGI. The V and J ends lost 7 bases and 0 bases respectively, with 15 bases between them. Profiled with immunoSEQ multiplex PCR; TCRdb holds only in-frame clones, not every one. The table records approximately 200,000 clones, roughly 87% of them present only once. This receptor was obtained from a woman aged 40 to 50 with acute COVID-19. The sequencing input was PBMCs or T cells enriched from blood (not recorded which). V is TRBV6-5 and J is TRBJ1-1; weak D call: TRBD1 (5 bases). The CDR3 spells CASTAGGAMNTEAFF. CDR3 bases: TGTGCCAGCACCGCGGGGGGAGCTATGAACACTGAAGCTTTCTTT.